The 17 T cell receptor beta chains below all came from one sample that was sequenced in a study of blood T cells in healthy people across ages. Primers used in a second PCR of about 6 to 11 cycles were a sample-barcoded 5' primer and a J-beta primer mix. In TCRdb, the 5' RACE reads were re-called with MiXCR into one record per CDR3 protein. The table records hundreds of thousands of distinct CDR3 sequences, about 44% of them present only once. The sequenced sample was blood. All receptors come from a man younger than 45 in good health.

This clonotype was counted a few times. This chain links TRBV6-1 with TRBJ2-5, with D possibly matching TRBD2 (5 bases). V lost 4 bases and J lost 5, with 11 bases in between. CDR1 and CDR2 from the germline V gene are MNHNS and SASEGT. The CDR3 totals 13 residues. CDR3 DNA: TGTGCCAGCAGTGTGGTAGCGATGGAGACCCAGTACTTC. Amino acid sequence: CASSVVAMETQYF.

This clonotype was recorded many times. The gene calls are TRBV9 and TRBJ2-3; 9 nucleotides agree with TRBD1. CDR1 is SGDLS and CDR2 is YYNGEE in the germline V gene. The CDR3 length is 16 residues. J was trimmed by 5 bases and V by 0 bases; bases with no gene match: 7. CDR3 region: CASSVGDRVGQDTQYF. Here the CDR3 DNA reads TGTGCCAGCAGCGTAGGGGACAGGGTAGGCCAAGATACGCAGTATTTT. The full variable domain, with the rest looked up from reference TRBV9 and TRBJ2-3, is DSGVTQTPKHLITATGQRVTLRCSPRSGDLSVYWYQQSLDQGLQFLIQYYNGEERAKGNILERFSAQQFPDLHSELNLSSLELGDSALYFCASSVGDRVGQDTQYFGPGTRLTVL.

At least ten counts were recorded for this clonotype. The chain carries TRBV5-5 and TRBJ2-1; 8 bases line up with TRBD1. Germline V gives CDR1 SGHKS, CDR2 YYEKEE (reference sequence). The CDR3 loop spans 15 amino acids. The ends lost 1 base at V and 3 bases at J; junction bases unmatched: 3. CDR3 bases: TGTGCCAGCAGCTTGTACAGGGGGGACTACAATGAGCAGTTCTTC. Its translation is CASSLYRGDYNEQFF.

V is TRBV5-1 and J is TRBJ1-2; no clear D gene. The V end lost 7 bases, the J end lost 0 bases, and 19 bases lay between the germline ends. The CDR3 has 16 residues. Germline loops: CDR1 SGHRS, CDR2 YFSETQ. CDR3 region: CASARAPPNTNYGYTF. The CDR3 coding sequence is TGCGCCAGCGCCCGGGCCCCACCTAATACTAACTATGGCTACACCTTC.

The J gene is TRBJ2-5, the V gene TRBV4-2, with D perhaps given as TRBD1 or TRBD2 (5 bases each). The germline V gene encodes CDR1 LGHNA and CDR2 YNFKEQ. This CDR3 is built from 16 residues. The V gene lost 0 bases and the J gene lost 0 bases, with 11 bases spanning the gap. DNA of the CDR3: TGTGCCAGCAGCCAAGACAGGGACCGGTACCAAGAGACCCAGTACTTC. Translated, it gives CASSQDRDRYQETQYF.

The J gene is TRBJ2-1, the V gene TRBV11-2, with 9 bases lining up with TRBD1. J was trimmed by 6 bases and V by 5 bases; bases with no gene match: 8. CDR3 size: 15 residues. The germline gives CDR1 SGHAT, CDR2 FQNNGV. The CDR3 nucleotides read TGTGCCAGCAGCCATGGGTGGACAGGGGCCAATGAGCAGTTCTTC. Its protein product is CASSHGWTGANEQFF.

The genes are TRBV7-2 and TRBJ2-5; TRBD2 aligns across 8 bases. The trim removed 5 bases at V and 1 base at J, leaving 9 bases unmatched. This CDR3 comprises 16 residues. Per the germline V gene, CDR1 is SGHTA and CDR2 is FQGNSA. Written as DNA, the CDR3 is TGTGCCAGCAGCAAGATAGCGGGGAAAGCCCAAGAGACCCAGTACTTC. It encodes CASSKIAGKAQETQYF.

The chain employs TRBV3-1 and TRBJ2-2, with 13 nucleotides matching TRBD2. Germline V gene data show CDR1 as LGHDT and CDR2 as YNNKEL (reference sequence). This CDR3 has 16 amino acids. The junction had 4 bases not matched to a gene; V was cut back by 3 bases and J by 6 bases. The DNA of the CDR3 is TGTGCCAGCAGCCAGGAGACTAGCGGGGGGTCCGGGGAGCTGTTTTTT. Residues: CASSQETSGGSGELFF. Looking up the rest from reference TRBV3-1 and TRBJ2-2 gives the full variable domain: DTAVSQTPKYLVTQMGNDKSIKCEQNLGHDTMYWYKQDSKKFLKIMFSYNNKELIINETVPNRFSPKSPDKAHLNLHINSLELGDSAVYFCASSQETSGGSGELFFGEGSRLTVL.

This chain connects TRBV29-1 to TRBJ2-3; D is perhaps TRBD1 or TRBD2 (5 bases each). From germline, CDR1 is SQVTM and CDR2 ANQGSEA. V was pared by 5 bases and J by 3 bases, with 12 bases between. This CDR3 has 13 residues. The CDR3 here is CSVFGDLTDTQYF. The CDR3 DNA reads TGCAGCGTTTTTGGGGACCTGACAGATACGCAGTATTTT.

CDR3 DNA: TGCAGTGCTACAGGGTTGGGTAATGAAAAACTGTTTTTT. It specifies CSATGLGNEKLFF. The chain uses TRBV20-1 and TRBJ1-4; the D gene is possibly TRBD1 (5 bases). The CDR3 has 13 amino acids. From germline, CDR1 is DFQATT and CDR2 SNEGSKA (reference sequence). Trimming left V 4 bases short and J 4 bases short, with 10 bases between.

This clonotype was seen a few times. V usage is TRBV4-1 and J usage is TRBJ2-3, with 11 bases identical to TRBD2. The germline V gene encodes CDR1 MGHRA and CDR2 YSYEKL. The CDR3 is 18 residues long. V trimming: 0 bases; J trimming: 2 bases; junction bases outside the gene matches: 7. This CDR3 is CASSQEPLTSGDTDTQYF. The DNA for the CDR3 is TGCGCCAGCAGCCAAGAGCCCCTGACTAGCGGGGACACAGATACGCAGTATTTT.

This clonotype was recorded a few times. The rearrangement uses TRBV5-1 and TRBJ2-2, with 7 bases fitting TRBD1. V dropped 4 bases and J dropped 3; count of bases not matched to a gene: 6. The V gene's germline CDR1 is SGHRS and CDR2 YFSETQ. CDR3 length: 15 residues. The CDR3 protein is CASSARQGHTGELFF. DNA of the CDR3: TGCGCCAGCAGCGCGAGACAGGGTCACACCGGGGAGCTGTTTTTT. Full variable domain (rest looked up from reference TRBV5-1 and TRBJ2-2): KAGVTQTPRYLIKTRGQQVTLSCSPISGHRSVSWYQQTPGQGLQFLFEYFSETQRNKGNFPGRFSGRQFSNSRSEMNVSTLELGDSALYLCASSARQGHTGELFFGEGSRLTVL.

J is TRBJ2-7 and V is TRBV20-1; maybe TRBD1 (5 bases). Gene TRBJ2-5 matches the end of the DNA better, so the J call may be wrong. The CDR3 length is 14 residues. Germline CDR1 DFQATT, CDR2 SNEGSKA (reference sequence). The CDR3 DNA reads TGCAGTGCCCTACCTACCCAGGGAAAAGAGACCCAGTACTTC. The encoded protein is CSALPTQGKETQYF.

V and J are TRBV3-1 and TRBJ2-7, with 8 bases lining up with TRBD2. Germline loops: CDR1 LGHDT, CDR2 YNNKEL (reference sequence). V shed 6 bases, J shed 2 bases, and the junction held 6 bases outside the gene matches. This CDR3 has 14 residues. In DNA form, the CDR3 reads TGTGCCAGCAGGAAAACGGGGGGGGCCTACGAGCAGTACTTC. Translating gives CASRKTGGAYEQYF.

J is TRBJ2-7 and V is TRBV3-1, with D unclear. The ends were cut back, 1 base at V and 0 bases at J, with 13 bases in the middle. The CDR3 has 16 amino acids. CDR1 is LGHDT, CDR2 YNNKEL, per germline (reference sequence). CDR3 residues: CASSQATASNSYEQYF. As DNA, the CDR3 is TGTGCCAGCAGCCAAGCTACAGCCAGTAACTCCTACGAGCAGTACTTC.

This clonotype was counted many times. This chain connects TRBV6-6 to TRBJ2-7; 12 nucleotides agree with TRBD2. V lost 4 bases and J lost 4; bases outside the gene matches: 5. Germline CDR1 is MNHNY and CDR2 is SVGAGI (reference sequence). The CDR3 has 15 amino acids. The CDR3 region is CASSSPSGGAYEQYF. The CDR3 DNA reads TGTGCCAGCAGTTCACCTAGCGGGGGGGCGTACGAGCAGTACTTC.

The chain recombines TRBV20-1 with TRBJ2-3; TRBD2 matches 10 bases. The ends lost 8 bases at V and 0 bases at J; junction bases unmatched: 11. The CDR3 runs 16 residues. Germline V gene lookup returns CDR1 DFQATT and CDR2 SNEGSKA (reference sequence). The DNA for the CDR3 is TGCAGTCCGGGGACTAGCGAGGGGTCTAGCACAGATACGCAGTATTTT. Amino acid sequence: CSPGTSEGSSTDTQYF.